This TCR beta chain was observed in a study of cytomegalovirus exposure and HLA in healthy donors. CDR1 is SEHNR, CDR2 FQNEAQ, per germline (reference sequence). V lost 4 bases and J lost 8, with 14 bases in between. The CDR3 runs to 13 residues. Findings of the study overall: TRBV6-2, TRBV6-3 and other indistinguishable V segments were excluded. When the data were analyzed later, several of the most significant clusters appeared to be linked to common viral pathogens.

Vbeta (60) and Jbeta (13) primers were used in the PCR. In the source study's methods: Approximately 80 million unique TCR beta chains, around 11 million of them shared, were counted by a later analysis. Some clones are missing from TCRdb's copy, which holds only in-frame ones; the method was immunoSEQ multiplex PCR. The V and J calls and clone size come from that table; D and trimming were worked out from the DNA. The sample carries some 120,000 clones, around 64% recorded once. A remark on this clone: Antigen unknown.

The gene calls are TRBV7-9 and TRBJ1-2, with a possible D match to TRBD1 (6 bases). The clonotype comes from a woman in her twenties or thirties in good health and CMV-seronegative. Sequencing used PBMCs. The DNA of the CDR3 is TGTGCCAGCAGCTCAACAGGGCCCGGGGGCTACACCTTC. Protein product: CASSSTGPGGYTF.